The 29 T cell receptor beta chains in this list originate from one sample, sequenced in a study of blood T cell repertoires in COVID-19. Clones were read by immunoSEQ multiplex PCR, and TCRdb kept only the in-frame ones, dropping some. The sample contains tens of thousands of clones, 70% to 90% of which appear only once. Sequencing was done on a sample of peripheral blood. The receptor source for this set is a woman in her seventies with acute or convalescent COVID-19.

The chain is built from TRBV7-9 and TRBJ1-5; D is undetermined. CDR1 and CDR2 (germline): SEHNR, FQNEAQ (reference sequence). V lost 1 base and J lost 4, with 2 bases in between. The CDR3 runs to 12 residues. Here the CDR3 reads CASSLVNQPQHF. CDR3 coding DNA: TGTGCCAGCAGCTTAGTAAATCAGCCCCAGCATTTT.

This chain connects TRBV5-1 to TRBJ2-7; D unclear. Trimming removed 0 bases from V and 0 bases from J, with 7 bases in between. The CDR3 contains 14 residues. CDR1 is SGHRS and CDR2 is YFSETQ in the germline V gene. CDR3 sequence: CASSLDRGSYEQYF. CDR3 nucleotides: TGCGCCAGCAGCTTGGATCGAGGCTCCTACGAGCAGTACTTC.

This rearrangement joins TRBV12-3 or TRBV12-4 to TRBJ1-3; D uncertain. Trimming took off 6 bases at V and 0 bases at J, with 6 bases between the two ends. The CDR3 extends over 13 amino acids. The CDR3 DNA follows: TGTGCCAGCAGCTACCCCTCTGGAAACACCATATATTTT. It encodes CASSYPSGNTIYF.

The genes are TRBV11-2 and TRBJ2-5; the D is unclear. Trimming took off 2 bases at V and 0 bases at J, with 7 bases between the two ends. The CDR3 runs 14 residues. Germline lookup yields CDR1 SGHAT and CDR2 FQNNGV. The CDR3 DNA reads TGTGCCAGCAGCTTAACAACGTACCAAGAGACCCAGTACTTC. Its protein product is CASSLTTYQETQYF.

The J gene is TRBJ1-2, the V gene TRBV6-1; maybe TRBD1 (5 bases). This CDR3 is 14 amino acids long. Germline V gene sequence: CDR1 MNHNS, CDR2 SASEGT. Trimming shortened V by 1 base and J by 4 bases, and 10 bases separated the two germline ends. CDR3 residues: CASSEGAGVYGYTF. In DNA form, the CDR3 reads TGTGCCAGCAGTGAAGGGGCGGGGGTCTATGGCTACACCTTC.

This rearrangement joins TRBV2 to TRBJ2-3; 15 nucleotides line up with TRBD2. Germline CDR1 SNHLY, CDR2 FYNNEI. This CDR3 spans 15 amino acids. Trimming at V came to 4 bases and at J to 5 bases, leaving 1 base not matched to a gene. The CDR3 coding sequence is TGTGCCAGCAGTGGGACTAGCGGGGGGGGAGATACGCAGTATTTT. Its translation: CASSGTSGGGDTQYF.

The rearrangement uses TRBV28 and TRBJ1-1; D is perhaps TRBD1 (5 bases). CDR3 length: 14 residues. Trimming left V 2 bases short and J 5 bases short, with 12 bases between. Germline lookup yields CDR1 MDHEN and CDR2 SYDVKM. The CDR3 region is CASSLEQAGTEAFF. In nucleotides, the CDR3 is TGTGCCAGCAGTTTAGAACAGGCGGGGACTGAAGCTTTCTTT.

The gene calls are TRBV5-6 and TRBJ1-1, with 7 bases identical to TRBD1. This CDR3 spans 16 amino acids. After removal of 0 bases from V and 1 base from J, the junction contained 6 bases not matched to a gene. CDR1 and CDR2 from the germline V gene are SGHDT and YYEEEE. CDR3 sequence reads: CASSLEVGTENTEAFF. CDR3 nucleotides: TGTGCCAGCAGCTTGGAGGTGGGGACAGAGAACACTGAAGCTTTCTTT.

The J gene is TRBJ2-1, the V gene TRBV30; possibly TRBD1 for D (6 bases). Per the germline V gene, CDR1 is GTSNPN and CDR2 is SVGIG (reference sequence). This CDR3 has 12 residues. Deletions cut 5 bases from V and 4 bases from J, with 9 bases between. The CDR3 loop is CAWLRGYNEQFF. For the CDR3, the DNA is TGTGCCTGGCTAAGGGGGTACAATGAGCAGTTCTTC.

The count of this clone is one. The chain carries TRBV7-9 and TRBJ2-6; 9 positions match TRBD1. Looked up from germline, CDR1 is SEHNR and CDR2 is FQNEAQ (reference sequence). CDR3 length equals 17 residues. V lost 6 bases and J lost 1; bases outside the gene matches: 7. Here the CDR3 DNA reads TGTGCCAGCAGGTTCGGGACAGGGATTTCTGGGGCCAACGTCCTGACTTTC. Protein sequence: CASRFGTGISGANVLTF.

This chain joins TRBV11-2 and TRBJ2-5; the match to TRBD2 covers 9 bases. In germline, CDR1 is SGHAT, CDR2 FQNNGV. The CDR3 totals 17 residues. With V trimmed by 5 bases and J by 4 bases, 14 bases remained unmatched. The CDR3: CASSDRELLAGLETQYF. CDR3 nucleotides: TGTGCCAGCAGCGACCGGGAATTACTAGCGGGCCTAGAGACCCAGTACTTC.

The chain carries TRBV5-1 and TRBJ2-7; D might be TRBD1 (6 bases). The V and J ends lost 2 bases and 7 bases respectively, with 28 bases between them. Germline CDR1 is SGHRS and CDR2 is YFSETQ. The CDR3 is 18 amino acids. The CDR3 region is CASSFHSTGSSGSYEQYF. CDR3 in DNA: TGCGCCAGCAGCTTTCATTCGACAGGATCTTCGGGGTCGTATGAGCAGTACTTC.

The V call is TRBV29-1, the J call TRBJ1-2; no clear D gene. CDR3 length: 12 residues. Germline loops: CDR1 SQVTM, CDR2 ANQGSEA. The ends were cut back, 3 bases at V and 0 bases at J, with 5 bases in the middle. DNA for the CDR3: TGCAGCGTTGAGAGAGCTAACTATGGCTACACCTTC. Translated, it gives CSVERANYGYTF.

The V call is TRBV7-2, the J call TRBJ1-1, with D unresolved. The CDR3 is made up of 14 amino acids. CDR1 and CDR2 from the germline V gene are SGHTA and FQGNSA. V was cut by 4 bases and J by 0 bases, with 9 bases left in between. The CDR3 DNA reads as TGTGCCAGCAGCTACGGTCCGGTGAACACTGAAGCTTTCTTT. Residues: CASSYGPVNTEAFF.

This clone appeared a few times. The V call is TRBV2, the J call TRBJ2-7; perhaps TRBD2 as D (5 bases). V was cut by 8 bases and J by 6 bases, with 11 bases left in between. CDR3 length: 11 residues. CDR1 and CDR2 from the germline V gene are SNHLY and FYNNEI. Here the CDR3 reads CASFSAGEQYF. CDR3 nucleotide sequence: TGTGCCAGCTTTTCCGCGGGCGAGCAGTACTTC.

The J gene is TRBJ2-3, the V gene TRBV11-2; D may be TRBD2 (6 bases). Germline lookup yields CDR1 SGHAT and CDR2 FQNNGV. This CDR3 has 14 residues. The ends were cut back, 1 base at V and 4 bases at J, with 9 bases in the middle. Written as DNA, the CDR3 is TGTGCCAGCAGCTTAGCGGGAGATGCAGATACGCAGTATTTT. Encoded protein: CASSLAGDADTQYF. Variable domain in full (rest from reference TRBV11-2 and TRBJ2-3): EAGVAQSPRYKIIEKRQSVAFWCNPISGHATLYWYQQILGQGPKLLIQFQNNGVVDDSQLPKDRFSAERLKGVDSTLKIQPAKLEDSAVYLCASSLAGDADTQYFGPGTRLTVL.

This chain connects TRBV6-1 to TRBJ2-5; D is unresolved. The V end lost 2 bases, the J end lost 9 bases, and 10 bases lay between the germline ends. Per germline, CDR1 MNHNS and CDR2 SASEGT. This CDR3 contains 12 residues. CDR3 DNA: TGTGCCAGCAGTGAAACCCGACAAGCCCAGTACTTC. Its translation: CASSETRQAQYF.

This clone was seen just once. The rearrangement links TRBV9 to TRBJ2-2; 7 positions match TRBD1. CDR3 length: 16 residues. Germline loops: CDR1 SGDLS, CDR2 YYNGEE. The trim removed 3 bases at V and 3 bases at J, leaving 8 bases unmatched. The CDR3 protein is CASSAPRDSDTGELFF. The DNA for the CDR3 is TGTGCCAGCAGCGCCCCCCGGGACAGTGACACCGGGGAGCTGTTTTTT.

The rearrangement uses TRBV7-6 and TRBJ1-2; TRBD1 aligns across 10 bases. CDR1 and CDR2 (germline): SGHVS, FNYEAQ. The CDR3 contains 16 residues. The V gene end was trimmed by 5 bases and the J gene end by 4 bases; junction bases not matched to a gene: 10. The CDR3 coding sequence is TGTGCCAGCAGCCCCCTGACAGGGGGCTTGGGCTATGGCTACACCTTC. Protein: CASSPLTGGLGYGYTF.

The CDR3 sequence: CASSLQDTQYF. In DNA, the CDR3 is TGCGCCAGCAGCTTGCAAGATACGCAGTATTTT. The chain joins TRBV5-1 to TRBJ2-3; D uncertain. With 1 base removed from V and 5 bases from J, the gap between germline ends came to 2 bases. Germline lookup yields CDR1 SGHRS and CDR2 YFSETQ. This CDR3 region has 11 residues.

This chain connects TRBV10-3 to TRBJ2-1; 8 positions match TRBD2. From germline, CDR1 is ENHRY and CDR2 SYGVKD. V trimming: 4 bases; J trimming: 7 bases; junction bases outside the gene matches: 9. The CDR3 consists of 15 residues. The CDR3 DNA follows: TGTGCCATCAGTGGTGCTGCGGGAGGCTGGAATGAGCAGTTCTTC. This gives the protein CAISGAAGGWNEQFF.

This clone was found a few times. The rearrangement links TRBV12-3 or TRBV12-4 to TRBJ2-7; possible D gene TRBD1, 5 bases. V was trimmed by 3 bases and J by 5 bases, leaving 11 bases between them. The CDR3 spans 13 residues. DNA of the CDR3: TGTGCCAGCAGTTTTAGGGGAAGGGACGAGCAGTACTTC. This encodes CASSFRGRDEQYF.

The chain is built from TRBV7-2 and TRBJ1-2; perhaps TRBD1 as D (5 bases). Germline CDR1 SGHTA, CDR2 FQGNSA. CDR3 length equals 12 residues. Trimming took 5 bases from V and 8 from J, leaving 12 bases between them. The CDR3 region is CASSLRTSGYTF. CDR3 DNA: TGTGCCAGCAGCCTCAGGACAAGCGGCTACACCTTC.

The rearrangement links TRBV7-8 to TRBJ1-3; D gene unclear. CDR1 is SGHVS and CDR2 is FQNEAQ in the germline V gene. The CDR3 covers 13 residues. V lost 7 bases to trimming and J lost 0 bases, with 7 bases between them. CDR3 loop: CASMMSSGNTIYF. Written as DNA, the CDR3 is TGTGCCAGCATGATGAGCTCTGGAAACACCATATATTTT.

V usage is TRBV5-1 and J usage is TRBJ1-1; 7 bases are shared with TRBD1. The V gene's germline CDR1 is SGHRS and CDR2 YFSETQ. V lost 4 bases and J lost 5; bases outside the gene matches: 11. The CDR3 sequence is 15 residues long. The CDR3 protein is CASSVGTAGETEAFF. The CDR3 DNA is TGCGCCAGCAGCGTAGGGACAGCCGGCGAGACTGAAGCTTTCTTT.

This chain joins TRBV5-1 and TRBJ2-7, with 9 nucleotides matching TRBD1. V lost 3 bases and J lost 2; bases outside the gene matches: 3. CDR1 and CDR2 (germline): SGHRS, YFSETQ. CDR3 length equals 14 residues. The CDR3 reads CASSSGQGAYEQYF. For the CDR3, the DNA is TGCGCCAGCAGCTCGGGACAGGGAGCCTACGAGCAGTACTTC.

CDR3 sequence: CASSSGQAREQYF. DNA of the CDR3: TGTGCCAGCAGTTCAGGGCAGGCAAGGGAGCAGTACTTC. The V and J genes are TRBV6-5 and TRBJ2-7; maybe TRBD1 (5 bases). Trimming took off 4 bases at V and 7 bases at J, with 14 bases between the two ends. This CDR3 has 13 amino acids. Germline V gives CDR1 MNHEY, CDR2 SVGAGI.

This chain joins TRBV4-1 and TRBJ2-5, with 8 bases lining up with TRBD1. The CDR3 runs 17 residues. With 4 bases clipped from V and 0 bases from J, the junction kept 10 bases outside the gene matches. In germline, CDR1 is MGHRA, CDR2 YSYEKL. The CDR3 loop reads CASSRLQGVGNQETQYF. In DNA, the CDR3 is TGCGCCAGCAGCCGCCTACAGGGGGTTGGTAACCAAGAGACCCAGTACTTC.

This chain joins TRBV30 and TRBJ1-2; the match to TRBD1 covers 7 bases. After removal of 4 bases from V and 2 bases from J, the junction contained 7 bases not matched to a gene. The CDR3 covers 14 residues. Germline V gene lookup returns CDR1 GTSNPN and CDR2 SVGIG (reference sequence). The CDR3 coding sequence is TGTGCCTGGACAGGGACAGTAACCAACTATGGCTACACCTTC. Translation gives CAWTGTVTNYGYTF.